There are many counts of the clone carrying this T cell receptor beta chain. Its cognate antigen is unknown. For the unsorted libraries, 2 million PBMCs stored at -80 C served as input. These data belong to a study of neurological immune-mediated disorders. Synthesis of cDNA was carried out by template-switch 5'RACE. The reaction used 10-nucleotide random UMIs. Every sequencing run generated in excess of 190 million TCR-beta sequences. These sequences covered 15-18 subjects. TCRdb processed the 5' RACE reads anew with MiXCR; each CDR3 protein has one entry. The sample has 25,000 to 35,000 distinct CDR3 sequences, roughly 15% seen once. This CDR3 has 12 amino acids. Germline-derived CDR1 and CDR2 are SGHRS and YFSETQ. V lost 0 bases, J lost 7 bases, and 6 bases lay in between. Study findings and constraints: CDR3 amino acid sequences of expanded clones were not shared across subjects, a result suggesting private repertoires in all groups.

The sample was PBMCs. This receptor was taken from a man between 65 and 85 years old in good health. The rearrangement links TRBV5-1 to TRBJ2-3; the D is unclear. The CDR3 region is CASSLVGNTQYF. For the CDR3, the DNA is TGCGCCAGCAGCTTGGTAGGGAATACGCAGTATTTT. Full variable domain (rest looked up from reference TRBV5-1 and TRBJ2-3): KAGVTQTPRYLIKTRGQQVTLSCSPISGHRSVSWYQQTPGQGLQFLFEYFSETQRNKGNFPGRFSGRQFSNSRSEMNVSTLELGDSALYLCASSLVGNTQYFGPGTRLTVL.